One sample yielded the 30 T cell receptor beta chains listed below, sequenced in a study of blood T cell repertoires in COVID-19. Using immunoSEQ multiplex PCR, the repertoire was profiled, and TCRdb retains in-frame clones only, with some absent. The sample has about 380,000 clones, 88% seen once. The sample comprised PBMCs or T cells enriched from blood (not recorded which). The origin of the receptors is a woman aged 18 to 35 who had recovered from COVID-19.

The chain uses TRBV11-2 and TRBJ1-2; 8 bases are shared with TRBD1. The CDR3 is 14 amino acids. Germline CDR1 SGHAT, CDR2 FQNNGV. The V segment lost 6 bases and the J segment 7 bases; nucleotides outside the gene matches: 10. CDR3 in amino acids: CASSLVRGQGGYTF. CDR3 in DNA: TGTGCCAGCAGTTTGGTCAGGGGGCAGGGTGGCTACACCTTC.

The chain employs TRBV7-9 and TRBJ1-6, with D perhaps TRBD1 (5 bases). Germline assignment: CDR1 SEHNR and CDR2 FQNEAQ (reference sequence). The CDR3 consists of 15 residues. In nucleotides, the CDR3 is TGTGCTGGAAGTGAAGGGGTCCCCTATAATTCACCCCTCCACTTT. Its translation is CAGSEGVPYNSPLHF.

The chain links TRBV29-1 to TRBJ2-3; TRBD2 matches 7 bases. CDR1 is SQVTM and CDR2 is ANQGSEA in the germline V gene. CDR3 size: 14 residues. The ends lost 4 bases at V and 4 bases at J; junction bases unmatched: 8. As DNA, the CDR3 is TGCAGCGTTGCCGGGGGGAGTCCCGCAGATACGCAGTATTTT. It translates to CSVAGGSPADTQYF.

This chain links TRBV19 with TRBJ2-3; TRBD1 matches at 11 bases. This CDR3 has 17 residues. The germline CDR1 and CDR2 sequences are LNHDA and SQIVND (reference sequence). The V and J ends lost 7 bases and 6 bases, in that order; junction bases with no gene match: 15. The CDR3 region is CASTPPPGQGATDTQYF. The CDR3 DNA is TGTGCCAGTACCCCACCTCCAGGACAGGGGGCGACGGATACGCAGTATTTT.

The chain couples TRBV11-3 to TRBJ2-7; 11 bases are shared with TRBD2. The CDR3 has 12 residues. Looked up from germline, CDR1 is SGHNT and CDR2 is YENEEA. With 5 bases clipped from V and 6 bases from J, the junction kept 0 bases outside the gene matches. CDR3: CASSLAGGEQYF. The CDR3 DNA sequence: TGTGCCAGCAGCCTAGCGGGGGGCGAGCAGTACTTC.

This chain connects TRBV18 to TRBJ2-1, with D tentatively TRBD1 (5 bases). Per the germline V gene, CDR1 is KGHSH and CDR2 is LQKENI. The CDR3 loop spans 15 amino acids. V lost 3 bases and J lost 3, with 12 bases in between. In DNA, the CDR3 is TGTGCCAGCTCACCCTCGACAGATTTCTACAATGAGCAGTTCTTC. Its translation: CASSPSTDFYNEQFF. The full variable domain, rest sourced from reference TRBV18 and TRBJ2-1, is NAGVMQNPRHLVRRRGQEARLRCSPMKGHSHVYWYRQLPEEGLKFMVYLQKENIIDESGMPKERFSAEFPKEGPSILRIQQVVRGDSAAYFCASSPSTDFYNEQFFGPGTRLTVL.

This chain joins TRBV3-1 (or the pseudogene TRBV3-2) and TRBJ1-6; tentatively, D is TRBD1 (5 bases). Germline V gene sequence: CDR1 LGHDT, CDR2 YNNKEL (reference sequence). V was clipped by 1 base and J by 8 bases, with 21 bases between them. The CDR3 consists of 18 residues. CDR3 sequence (DNA): TGTGCCAGCAGCCAAGGACCGTCAATATCAGGGTTTCATTCACCCCTCCACTTT. This translates into CASSQGPSISGFHSPLHF.

The chain recombines TRBV28 with TRBJ1-2, with TRBD1 as a possible D gene (6 bases). The V end lost 8 bases, the J end lost 2 bases, and 9 bases lay between the germline ends. The germline gives CDR1 MDHEN, CDR2 SYDVKM. This CDR3 has 12 residues. CDR3 bases: TGTGCCAGCGGACAGATAAACTATGGCTACACCTTC. Protein sequence: CASGQINYGYTF.

The rearrangement joins TRBV30 to TRBJ1-1, with no clear D. The V and J ends lost 0 bases and 7 bases respectively, with 12 bases between them. The CDR3 extends over 13 amino acids. CDR1 GTSNPN and CDR2 SVGIG come from the germline V gene (reference sequence). CDR3 residues: CAWSVGGFGEAFF. In nucleotides, the CDR3 is TGTGCCTGGAGTGTGGGAGGGTTTGGTGAAGCTTTCTTT.

The chain uses TRBV30 and TRBJ1-2; 8 positions agree with TRBD1. The CDR3 consists of 14 residues. The V segment lost 7 bases and the J segment 4 bases; nucleotides outside the gene matches: 11. Per germline, CDR1 GTSNPN and CDR2 SVGIG (reference sequence). The CDR3 spells CASNQGAKSYGYTF. In DNA form, the CDR3 reads TGTGCCTCCAACCAGGGGGCAAAAAGCTATGGCTACACCTTC.

This sequence joins TRBV7-2 and TRBJ2-1, with TRBD2 matching 10 bases. Germline values: CDR1 SGHTA, CDR2 FQGNSA. This CDR3 has 16 amino acids. V lost 1 base to trimming and J lost 9 bases; unmatched junction nucleotides: 9. The CDR3 nucleotides are TGTGCCAGCAGCTTAGTCGGGTCTAGCGGGGGTATTGAGCAGTTCTTC. Translating gives CASSLVGSSGGIEQFF.

This clone was counted a single time. This chain joins TRBV3-1 (or the pseudogene TRBV3-2) and TRBJ1-4; D perhaps matches TRBD1 (5 bases). This CDR3 region has 17 residues. Germline CDR1 reads LGHDT; CDR2 reads YNNKEL (reference sequence). V was cut by 1 base and J by 4 bases, with 16 bases left in between. The DNA of the CDR3 is TGTGCCAGCAGCCAAGGTCTCGTGGACACCCGTAATGAAAAACTGTTTTTT. As protein: CASSQGLVDTRNEKLFF.

The V and J genes are TRBV28 and TRBJ1-5; D not certain. CDR3 size: 12 residues. Germline V gene data show CDR1 as MDHEN and CDR2 as SYDVKM. The ends were cut back, 7 bases at V and 4 bases at J, with 8 bases in the middle. CDR3 region: CASTSRNQPQHF. The CDR3 nucleotides read TGTGCCAGCACTTCCCGTAATCAGCCCCAGCATTTT.

The chain is built from TRBV6-4 and TRBJ1-2, with 9 bases fitting TRBD1. Trimming removed 3 bases from V and 4 bases from J; junction bases left unmatched: 9. Germline V gene data show CDR1 as MRHNA and CDR2 as SNTAGT. The CDR3 has 16 residues. The chain's CDR3 is CASSESEGQGFYGYTF. The CDR3 nucleotides read TGTGCCAGCAGTGAATCCGAGGGACAGGGATTCTATGGCTACACCTTC.

The chain couples TRBV2 to TRBJ1-1; 9 nucleotides align to TRBD1. Looked up from germline, CDR1 is SNHLY and CDR2 is FYNNEI. The CDR3 has 14 residues. V trimming: 3 bases; J trimming: 5 bases; junction bases outside the gene matches: 4. CDR3 loop: CASSEWDRVTEAFF. CDR3 coding DNA: TGTGCCAGCAGTGAGTGGGACAGGGTTACTGAAGCTTTCTTT.

V and J are TRBV11-2 and TRBJ2-3; TRBD2 matches 15 bases. V lost 4 bases to trimming and J lost 4 bases; unmatched junction nucleotides: 6. Germline CDR1 reads SGHAT; CDR2 reads FQNNGV. The CDR3 consists of 17 residues. CDR3 in DNA: TGTGCCAGCAGCTACCGGACTAGCGGGGGGGTGGCAGATACGCAGTATTTT. Encoded protein: CASSYRTSGGVADTQYF.

The chain recombines TRBV7-2 with TRBJ1-4; weak D call: TRBD1 (6 bases). The CDR3 totals 15 residues. V lost 3 bases to trimming and J lost 4 bases, with 12 bases between them. In germline, CDR1 is SGHTA, CDR2 FQGNSA. CDR3 DNA: TGTGCCAGCAGCTTTAGGGGGGGACTTAATGAAAAACTGTTTTTT. This translates into CASSFRGGLNEKLFF.

The sample holds one count of this clone. The chain has TRBV27 and TRBJ2-7; D not resolved. The V end was cut by 6 bases, the J end by 3 bases, with 12 bases between. Germline assignment: CDR1 MNHEY and CDR2 SMNVEV (reference sequence). The CDR3 runs 13 residues. This CDR3 reads CASSYNVLYEQYF. In DNA form, the CDR3 reads TGTGCCAGCAGCTATAATGTCCTCTACGAGCAGTACTTC.

The rearrangement links TRBV28 to TRBJ2-7; 9 nucleotides match TRBD1. J gave up 5 bases and V 8 bases, and 10 bases lay outside the gene matches. Germline assignment: CDR1 MDHEN and CDR2 SYDVKM. This CDR3 has 14 amino acids. The CDR3 sequence: CASHSGQGSHEQYF. In nucleotides, the CDR3 is TGTGCCAGCCACTCGGGACAGGGTTCCCACGAGCAGTACTTC.

The V call is TRBV6-5, the J call TRBJ1-1; TRBD1 matches 7 bases. V dropped 6 bases and J dropped 0; count of bases not matched to a gene: 4. CDR3 size: 14 residues. Germline values: CDR1 MNHEY, CDR2 SVGAGI. The CDR3 here is CASRPGTVNTEAFF. Here the CDR3 DNA reads TGTGCCAGCAGACCAGGGACAGTGAACACTGAAGCTTTCTTT.

The rearrangement links TRBV15 to TRBJ1-5; a possible D gene is TRBD1 (5 bases). Germline V gene data show CDR1 as LNHNV and CDR2 as YYDKDF (reference sequence). The V end lost 5 bases, the J end lost 7 bases, and 15 bases lay between the germline ends. The CDR3 spans 14 residues. In DNA, the CDR3 is TGTGCCACCAGCGAATGGCAGGGTGCCCAGCCCCAGCATTTT. Translated, it gives CATSEWQGAQPQHF.

The CDR3 reads CASSGVAGAITDTQYF. For the CDR3, the DNA is TGCGCCAGCAGCGGCGTAGCGGGGGCGATCACAGATACGCAGTATTTT. The chain uses TRBV5-1 and TRBJ2-3; 9 positions agree with TRBD2. The CDR3 has 16 residues. The V and J ends lost 4 bases and 2 bases, in that order; junction bases with no gene match: 8. From germline, CDR1 is SGHRS and CDR2 YFSETQ. Variable domain in full (rest from reference TRBV5-1 and TRBJ2-3): KAGVTQTPRYLIKTRGQQVTLSCSPISGHRSVSWYQQTPGQGLQFLFEYFSETQRNKGNFPGRFSGRQFSNSRSEMNVSTLELGDSALYLCASSGVAGAITDTQYFGPGTRLTVL.

As DNA, the CDR3 is TGTGCCAGCAGCTACCAGGGCACCGGGGAGCTGTTTTTT. Translation gives CASSYQGTGELFF. The J gene is TRBJ2-2, the V gene TRBV7-2; maybe TRBD1 (5 bases). Trimming stripped 4 bases from V and 4 bases from J, with 7 bases between. CDR1 and CDR2 (germline): SGHTA, FQGNSA. This CDR3 is 13 amino acids long.

V is TRBV30 and J is TRBJ2-5; unclear D gene. Germline values: CDR1 GTSNPN, CDR2 SVGIG (reference sequence). This CDR3 comprises 12 residues. V was trimmed by 3 bases and J by 9 bases, leaving 14 bases between them. The CDR3 nucleotides are TGTGCCTGGAGACCCCTAGGCGGCTCCCAGTACTTC. It yields the protein CAWRPLGGSQYF.

The chain couples TRBV28 to TRBJ2-3; D is unclear. Per the germline V gene, CDR1 is MDHEN and CDR2 is SYDVKM. V was pared by 7 bases and J by 2 bases, with 7 bases between. The CDR3 is made up of 12 amino acids. The CDR3 here is CASKTYTDTQYF. CDR3 sequence (DNA): TGTGCCAGCAAGACTTACACAGATACGCAGTATTTT.

This clone was counted once. The chain links TRBV9 to TRBJ1-4, with D tentatively TRBD1 (6 bases). Trimming removed 5 bases at V and 7 bases at J, with 18 bases between. The V gene's germline CDR1 is SGDLS and CDR2 YYNGEE. This CDR3 has 15 residues. CDR3 bases: TGTGCCAGCAGTGAACAGGGAGCTCTGGGTGAAAAACTGTTTTTT. Translation: CASSEQGALGEKLFF.

V usage is TRBV7-9 and J usage is TRBJ1-2, with TRBD1 matching 9 bases. The CDR3 extends over 15 amino acids. V dropped 5 bases and J dropped 7; count of bases not matched to a gene: 11. Per the germline V gene, CDR1 is SEHNR and CDR2 is FQNEAQ (reference sequence). The CDR3 bases are TGTGCCAGCAGCGTAACCGGGACAGGGATGGGTGGCTACACCTTC. Amino acid sequence: CASSVTGTGMGGYTF.

The CDR3 region is CASSLTGTANGEQYF. In nucleotides, the CDR3 is TGTGCCAGCAGCTTAACGGGGACAGCGAACGGCGAGCAGTACTTC. The chain links TRBV11-2 to TRBJ2-7, with 7 positions matching TRBD1. V shed 2 bases and J 6 bases; nucleotides not matched to a gene: 10. This CDR3 is 15 amino acids long. Germline loops: CDR1 SGHAT, CDR2 FQNNGV.

The chain combines TRBV30 with TRBJ1-2; tentatively, D is TRBD1 (5 bases). Per germline, CDR1 GTSNPN and CDR2 SVGIG (reference sequence). CDR3 length: 15 residues. With 1 base removed from V and 4 bases from J, the gap between germline ends came to 16 bases. The CDR3 coding sequence is TGTGCCTGGAGTGGTACAGGAGTATTAAGCTATGGCTACACCTTC. Translated: CAWSGTGVLSYGYTF. Complete variable domain (other parts from reference TRBV30 and TRBJ1-2): SQTIHQWPATLVQPVGSPLSLECTVEGTSNPNLYWYRQAAGRGLQLLFYSVGIGQISSEVPQNLSASRPQDRQFILSSKKLLLSDSGFYLCAWSGTGVLSYGYTFGSGTRLTVV.

This chain links TRBV7-3 with TRBJ2-3, with D possibly matching TRBD2 (6 bases). The germline gives CDR1 SGHTA, CDR2 FQGTGA. V was clipped by 2 bases and J by 3 bases, with 9 bases between them. This CDR3 has 14 residues. CDR3: CASSLGGKTDTQYF. CDR3 coding DNA: TGTGCCAGCAGCTTAGGCGGGAAGACAGATACGCAGTATTTT. Combining the CDR3 with reference TRBV7-3 and TRBJ2-3 gives the whole variable domain GAGVSQTPSNKVTEKGKYVELRCDPISGHTALYWYRQSLGQGPEFLIYFQGTGAADDSGLPNDRFFAVRPEGSVSTLKIQRTERGDSAVYLCASSLGGKTDTQYFGPGTRLTVL.